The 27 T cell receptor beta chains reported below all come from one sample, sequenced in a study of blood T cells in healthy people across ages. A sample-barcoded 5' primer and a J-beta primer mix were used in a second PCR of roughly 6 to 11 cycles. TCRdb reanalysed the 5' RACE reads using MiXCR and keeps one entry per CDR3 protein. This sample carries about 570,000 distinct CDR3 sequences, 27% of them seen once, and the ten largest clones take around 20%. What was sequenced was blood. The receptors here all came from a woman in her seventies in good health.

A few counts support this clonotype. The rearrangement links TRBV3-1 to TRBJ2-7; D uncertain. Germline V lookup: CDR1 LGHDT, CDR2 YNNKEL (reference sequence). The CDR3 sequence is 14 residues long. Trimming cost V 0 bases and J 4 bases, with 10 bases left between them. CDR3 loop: CASSQESSNYEQYF. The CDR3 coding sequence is TGTGCCAGCAGCCAAGAGTCGTCTAATTACGAGCAGTACTTC.

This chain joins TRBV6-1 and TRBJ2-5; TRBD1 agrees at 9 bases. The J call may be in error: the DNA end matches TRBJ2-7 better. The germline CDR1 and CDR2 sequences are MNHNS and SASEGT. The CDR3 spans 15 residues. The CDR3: CASSAGQGHVYEQYF. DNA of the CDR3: TGTGCCAGCAGTGCTGGACAGGGGCATGTCTACGAGCAGTACTTC.

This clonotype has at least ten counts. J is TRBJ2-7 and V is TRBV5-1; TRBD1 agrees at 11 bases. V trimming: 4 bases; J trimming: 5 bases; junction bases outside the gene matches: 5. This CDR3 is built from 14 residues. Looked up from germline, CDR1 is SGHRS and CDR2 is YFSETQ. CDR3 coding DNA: TGCGCCAGCAGCCTAGGGACAGGGGGGAACGAGCAGTACTTC. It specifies CASSLGTGGNEQYF.

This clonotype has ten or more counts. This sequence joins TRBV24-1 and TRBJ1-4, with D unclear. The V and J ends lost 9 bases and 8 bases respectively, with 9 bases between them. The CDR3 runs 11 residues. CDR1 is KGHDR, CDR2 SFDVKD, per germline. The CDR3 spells CATYSGEKLFF. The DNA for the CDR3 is TGTGCCACCTATAGCGGGGAAAAACTGTTTTTT.

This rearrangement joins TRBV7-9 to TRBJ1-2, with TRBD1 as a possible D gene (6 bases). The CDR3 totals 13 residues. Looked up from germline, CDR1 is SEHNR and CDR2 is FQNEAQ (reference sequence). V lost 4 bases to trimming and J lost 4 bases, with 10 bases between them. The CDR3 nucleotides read TGTGCCAGCAGCTGGGGACACCGCTATGGCTACACCTTC. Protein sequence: CASSWGHRYGYTF.

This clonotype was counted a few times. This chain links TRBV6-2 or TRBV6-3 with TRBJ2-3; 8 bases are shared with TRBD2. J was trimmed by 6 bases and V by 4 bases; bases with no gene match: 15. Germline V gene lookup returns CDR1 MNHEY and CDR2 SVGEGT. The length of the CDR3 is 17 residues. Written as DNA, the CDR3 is TGTGCCAGCAGTTCCGGGTTGACGGGGGGGCCGATGGATACGCAGTATTTT. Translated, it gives CASSSGLTGGPMDTQYF.

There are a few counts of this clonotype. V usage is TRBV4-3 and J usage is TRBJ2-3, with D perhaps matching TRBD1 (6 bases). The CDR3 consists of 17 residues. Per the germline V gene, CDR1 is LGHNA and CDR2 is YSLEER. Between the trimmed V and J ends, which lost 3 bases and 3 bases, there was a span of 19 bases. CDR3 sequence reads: CASSQTPQGSGTDTQYF. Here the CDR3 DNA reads TGCGCCAGCAGCCAGACGCCTCAGGGGTCCGGGACAGATACGCAGTATTTT.

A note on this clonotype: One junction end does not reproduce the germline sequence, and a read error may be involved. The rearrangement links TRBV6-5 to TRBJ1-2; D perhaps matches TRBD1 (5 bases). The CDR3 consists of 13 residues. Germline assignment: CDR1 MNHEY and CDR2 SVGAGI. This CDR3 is CASSSSGLWGYTF. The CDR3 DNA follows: TGCGCCAGCAGTTCGTCAGGGTTATGGGGCTACACCTTC.

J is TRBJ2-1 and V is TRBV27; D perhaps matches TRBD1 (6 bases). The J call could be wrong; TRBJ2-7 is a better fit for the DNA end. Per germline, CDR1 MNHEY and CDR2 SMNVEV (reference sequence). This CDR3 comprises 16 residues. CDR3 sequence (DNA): TGTGCCAGCAGTACCCAACAGGGCCCCTCCTACAATGAGCAGTACTTC. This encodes CASSTQQGPSYNEQYF.

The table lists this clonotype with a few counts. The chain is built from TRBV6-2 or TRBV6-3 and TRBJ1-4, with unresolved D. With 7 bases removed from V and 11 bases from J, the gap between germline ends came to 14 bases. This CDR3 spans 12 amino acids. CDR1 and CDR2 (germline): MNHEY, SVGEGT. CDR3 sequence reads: CASTAPDRKLFF. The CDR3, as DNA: TGTGCCAGCACCGCCCCGGATCGGAAACTGTTTTTT.

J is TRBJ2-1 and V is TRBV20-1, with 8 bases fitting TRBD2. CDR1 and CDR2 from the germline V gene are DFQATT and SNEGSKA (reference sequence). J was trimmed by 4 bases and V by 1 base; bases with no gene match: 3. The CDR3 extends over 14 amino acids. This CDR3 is CSARGVAGYNEQFF. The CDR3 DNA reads TGCAGTGCTAGAGGCGTAGCGGGGTACAATGAGCAGTTCTTC.

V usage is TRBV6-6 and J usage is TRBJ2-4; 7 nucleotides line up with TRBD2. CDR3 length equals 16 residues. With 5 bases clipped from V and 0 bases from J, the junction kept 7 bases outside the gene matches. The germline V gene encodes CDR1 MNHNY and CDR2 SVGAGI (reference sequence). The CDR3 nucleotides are TGTGCCAGCAGTACTACTAGCGAATCAGCCAAAAACATTCAGTACTTC. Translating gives CASSTTSESAKNIQYF.

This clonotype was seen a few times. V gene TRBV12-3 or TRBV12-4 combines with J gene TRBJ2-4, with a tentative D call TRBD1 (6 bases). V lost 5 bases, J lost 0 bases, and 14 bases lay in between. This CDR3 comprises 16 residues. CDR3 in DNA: TGTGCCAGCAGTGGGACATGGACCTTAGCCAAAAACATTCAGTACTTC. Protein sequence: CASSGTWTLAKNIQYF.

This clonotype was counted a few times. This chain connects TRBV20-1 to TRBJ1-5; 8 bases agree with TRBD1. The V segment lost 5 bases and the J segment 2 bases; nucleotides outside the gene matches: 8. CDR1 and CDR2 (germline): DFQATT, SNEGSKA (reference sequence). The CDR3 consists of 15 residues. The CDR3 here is CSALTGGGGNQPQHF. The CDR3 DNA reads TGCAGTGCTCTTACAGGGGGAGGAGGCAATCAGCCCCAGCATTTT.

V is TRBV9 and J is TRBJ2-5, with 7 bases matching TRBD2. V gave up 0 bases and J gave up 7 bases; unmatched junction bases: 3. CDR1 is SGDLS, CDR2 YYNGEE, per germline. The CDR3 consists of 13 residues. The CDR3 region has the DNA TGTGCCAGCAGCGTAGCTGGGGAGGGGACCCAGTACTTC. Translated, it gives CASSVAGEGTQYF. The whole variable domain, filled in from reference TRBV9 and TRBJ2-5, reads DSGVTQTPKHLITATGQRVTLRCSPRSGDLSVYWYQQSLDQGLQFLIQYYNGEERAKGNILERFSAQQFPDLHSELNLSSLELGDSALYFCASSVAGEGTQYFGPGTRLLVL.

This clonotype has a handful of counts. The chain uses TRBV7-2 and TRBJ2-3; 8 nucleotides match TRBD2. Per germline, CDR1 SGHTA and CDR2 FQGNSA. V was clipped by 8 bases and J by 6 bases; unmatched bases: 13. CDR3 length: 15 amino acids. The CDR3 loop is CASDLAGLPGDTQYF. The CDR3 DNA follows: TGTGCCAGCGACCTAGCGGGCCTCCCCGGGGATACGCAGTATTTT.

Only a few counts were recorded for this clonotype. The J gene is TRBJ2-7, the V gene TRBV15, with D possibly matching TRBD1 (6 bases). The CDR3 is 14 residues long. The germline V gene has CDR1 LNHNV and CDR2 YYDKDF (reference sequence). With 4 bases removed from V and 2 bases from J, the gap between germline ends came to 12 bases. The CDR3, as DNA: TGTGCCACCAGCACCCGACAGGCCCCCTACGAGCAGTACTTC. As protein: CATSTRQAPYEQYF.

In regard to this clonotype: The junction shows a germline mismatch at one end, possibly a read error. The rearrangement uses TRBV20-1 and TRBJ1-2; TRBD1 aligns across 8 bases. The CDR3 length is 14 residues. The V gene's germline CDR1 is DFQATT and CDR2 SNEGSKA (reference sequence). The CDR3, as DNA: TGCAGTGCTCACGGACAGGGTATAGCCTATGGCTACGCCTTC. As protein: CSAHGQGIAYGYAF.

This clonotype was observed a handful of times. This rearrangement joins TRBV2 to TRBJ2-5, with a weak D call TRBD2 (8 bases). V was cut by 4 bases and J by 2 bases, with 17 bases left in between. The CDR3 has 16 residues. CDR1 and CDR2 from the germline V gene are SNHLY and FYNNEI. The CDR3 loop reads CASSVRGGTAQETQYF. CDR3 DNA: TGTGCCAGCAGTGTCCGGGGGGGGACAGCGCAAGAGACCCAGTACTTC.

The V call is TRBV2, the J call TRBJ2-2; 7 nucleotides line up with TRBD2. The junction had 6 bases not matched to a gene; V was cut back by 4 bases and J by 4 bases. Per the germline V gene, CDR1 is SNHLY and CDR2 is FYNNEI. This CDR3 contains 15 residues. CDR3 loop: CASSVREGGTGELFF. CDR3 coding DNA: TGTGCCAGCAGTGTGAGGGAGGGAGGCACCGGGGAGCTGTTTTTT.

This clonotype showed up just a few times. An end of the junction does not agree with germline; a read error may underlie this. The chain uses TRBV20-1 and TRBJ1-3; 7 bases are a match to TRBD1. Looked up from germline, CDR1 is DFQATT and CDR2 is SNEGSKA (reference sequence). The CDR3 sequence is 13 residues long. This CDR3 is CSARRDSDGNRHF. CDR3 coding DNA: TGCAGTGCTAGGCGGGACAGCGACGGGAATAGGCATTTT.

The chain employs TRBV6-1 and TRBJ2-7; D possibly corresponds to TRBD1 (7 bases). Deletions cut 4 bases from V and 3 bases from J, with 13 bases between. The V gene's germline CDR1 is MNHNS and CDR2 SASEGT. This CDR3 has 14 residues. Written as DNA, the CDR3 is TGTGCCAGCAGTGTGGCAGGGGGACTCTACGAGCAGTACTTC. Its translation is CASSVAGGLYEQYF.

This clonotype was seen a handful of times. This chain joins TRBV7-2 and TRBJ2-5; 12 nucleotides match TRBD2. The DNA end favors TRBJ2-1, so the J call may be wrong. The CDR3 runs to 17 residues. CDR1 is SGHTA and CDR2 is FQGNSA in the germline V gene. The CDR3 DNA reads TGTGCCAGCAGCTCCAACTTACTAGCGGGGGGATCCTCGGAGCAGTTCTTC. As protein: CASSSNLLAGGSSEQFF.

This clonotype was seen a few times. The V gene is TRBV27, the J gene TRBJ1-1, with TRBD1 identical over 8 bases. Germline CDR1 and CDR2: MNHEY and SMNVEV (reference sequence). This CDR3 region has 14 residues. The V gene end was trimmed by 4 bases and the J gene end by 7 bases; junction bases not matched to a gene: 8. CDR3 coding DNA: TGTGCCAGCAGTTCCCCAGGGGGCCCACTTGAAGCTTTCTTT. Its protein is CASSSPGGPLEAFF.

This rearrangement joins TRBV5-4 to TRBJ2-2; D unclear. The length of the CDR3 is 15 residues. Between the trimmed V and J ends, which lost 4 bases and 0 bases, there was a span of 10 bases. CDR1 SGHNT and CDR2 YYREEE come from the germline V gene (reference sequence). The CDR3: CASSPPSANTGELFF. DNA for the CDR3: TGTGCCAGCAGCCCGCCTTCAGCGAACACCGGGGAGCTGTTTTTT.

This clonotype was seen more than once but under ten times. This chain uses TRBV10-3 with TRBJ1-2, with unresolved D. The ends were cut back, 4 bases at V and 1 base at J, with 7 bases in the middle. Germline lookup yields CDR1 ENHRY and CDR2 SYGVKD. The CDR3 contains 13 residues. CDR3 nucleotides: TGTGCCATCAGTGGGGATTTTAACTATGGCTACACCTTC. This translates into CAISGDFNYGYTF.

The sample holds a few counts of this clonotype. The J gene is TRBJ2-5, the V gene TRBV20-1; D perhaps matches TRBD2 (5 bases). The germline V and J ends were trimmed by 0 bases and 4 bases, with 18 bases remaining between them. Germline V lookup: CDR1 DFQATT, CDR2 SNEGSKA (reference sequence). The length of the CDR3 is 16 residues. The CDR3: CSARERVGGPRETQYF. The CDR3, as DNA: TGCAGTGCTAGAGAAAGGGTAGGAGGTCCCCGAGAGACCCAGTACTTC.